Following are 15 T cell receptor beta chains from one sample sequenced in a study of blood T cell repertoires in COVID-19. Repertoires were generated with immunoSEQ multiplex PCR, while TCRdb's copy carries only in-frame clones and drops some. The sample has 250,000 to 300,000 clones; 75% to 90% are singletons. What was sequenced was peripheral blood. The receptors shown here come from a woman between 35 and 50 years old who had recovered from COVID-19.

The V and J genes are TRBV10-3 and TRBJ1-6, with 7 nucleotides matching TRBD1. The V and J ends lost 4 bases and 0 bases, in that order; junction bases with no gene match: 0. The CDR3 spans 15 residues. Germline assignment: CDR1 ENHRY and CDR2 SYGVKD. The CDR3 nucleotides are TGTGCCATCAGTGGGGACAGCTCCTATAATTCACCCCTCCACTTT. It encodes CAISGDSSYNSPLHF.

The V and J genes are TRBV6-5 and TRBJ2-4; 9 positions match TRBD1. Germline V CDR1 and CDR2: MNHEY, SVGAGI. With 6 bases clipped from V and 6 bases from J, the junction kept 9 bases outside the gene matches. The CDR3 contains 15 residues. The CDR3 sequence is CASSKGTGLGNIQYF. The CDR3 DNA is TGTGCCAGCAGCAAAGGGACAGGGCTGGGAAACATTCAGTACTTC.

This chain joins TRBV12-5 and TRBJ2-6; TRBD1 matches 8 bases. The germline V gene has CDR1 LGHNT and CDR2 FRNRAP. This CDR3 has 17 amino acids. Germline trimming cut 7 bases from V and 1 base from J; bases unmatched to any gene: 9. The CDR3 protein is CASALDRAGSGANVLTF. The CDR3 DNA is TGTGCTAGTGCCTTGGACAGGGCAGGATCTGGGGCCAACGTCCTGACTTTC. Looking up the rest from reference TRBV12-5 and TRBJ2-6 gives the full variable domain: DARVTQTPRHKVTEMGQEVTMRCQPILGHNTVFWYRQTMMQGLELLAYFRNRAPLDDSGMPKDRFSAEMPDATLATLKIQPSEPRDSAVYFCASALDRAGSGANVLTFGAGSRLTVL.

This clone has just one count. The chain joins TRBV27 to TRBJ2-7; 8 positions agree with TRBD1. Germline V lookup: CDR1 MNHEY, CDR2 SMNVEV (reference sequence). CDR3 length equals 14 residues. V dropped 6 bases and J dropped 8; count of bases not matched to a gene: 12. This chain's CDR3 is CASRQADRAGQQYF. The CDR3 coding sequence is TGTGCCAGCAGGCAGGCGGACAGGGCGGGTCAGCAGTACTTC.

CDR3 sequence (DNA): TGTGCCAGCAGCGTAGGCTACGGGGGGGTAGTCGAGCAGTACTTC. It is translated as CASSVGYGGVVEQYF. V is TRBV5-5 and J is TRBJ2-7, with 8 bases matching TRBD2. J lost 6 bases, V lost 4 bases, and 12 bases had no gene match. Germline assignment: CDR1 SGHKS and CDR2 YYEKEE (reference sequence). This CDR3 comprises 15 residues.

The rearrangement uses TRBV5-1 and TRBJ2-7; 9 nucleotides align to TRBD1. The CDR3 length is 16 residues. Germline assignment: CDR1 SGHRS and CDR2 YFSETQ. V trimming: 4 bases; J trimming: 0 bases; junction bases outside the gene matches: 8. CDR3 amino acids: CASSLPTGGISYEQYF. DNA of the CDR3: TGCGCCAGCAGCCTCCCGACAGGGGGAATCTCCTACGAGCAGTACTTC.

This chain uses TRBV5-5 with TRBJ2-5; TRBD2 matches 7 bases. CDR1 and CDR2 from the germline V gene are SGHKS and YYEKEE (reference sequence). Unmatched junction bases numbered 3, after V lost 2 bases and J lost 2 bases. The CDR3 contains 14 residues. The CDR3 here is CASSFSGGQETQYF. The CDR3 DNA sequence: TGTGCCAGCAGCTTTTCCGGGGGGCAAGAGACCCAGTACTTC.

The chain employs TRBV7-3 and TRBJ2-3; maybe TRBD2 (6 bases). The germline gives CDR1 SGHTA, CDR2 FQGTGA. The V gene lost 1 base and the J gene lost 1 base, with 6 bases spanning the gap. The CDR3 is made up of 14 amino acids. As DNA, the CDR3 is TGTGCCAGCAGCTTAAGCGGGGGCACAGATACGCAGTATTTT. As protein: CASSLSGGTDTQYF.

The chain employs TRBV12-5 and TRBJ2-5, with D uncertain. This CDR3 region has 12 residues. The V gene lost 5 bases and the J gene lost 1 base, with 5 bases spanning the gap. Germline CDR1 is LGHNT and CDR2 is FRNRAP. The CDR3 reads CASGLRQETQYF. CDR3 bases: TGTGCTAGTGGTCTACGCCAAGAGACCCAGTACTTC.

The rearrangement uses TRBV7-3 and TRBJ1-6; D possibly corresponds to TRBD1 (6 bases). Germline V gene sequence: CDR1 SGHTA, CDR2 FQGTGA. The CDR3 is made up of 15 amino acids. V was pared by 6 bases and J by 8 bases, with 17 bases between. CDR3 DNA: TGTGCCAGCAGTAATAGGCAGGGGCCGCATTCACCCCTCCACTTT. Protein sequence: CASSNRQGPHSPLHF.

V gene TRBV20-1 combines with J gene TRBJ2-7, with TRBD1 matching 10 bases. V lost 3 bases, J lost 6 bases, and 5 bases stayed unmatched. CDR3 length: 13 residues. The germline CDR1 and CDR2 sequences are DFQATT and SNEGSKA (reference sequence). CDR3: CSASMDRGGEQYF. The CDR3 nucleotides read TGCAGTGCTAGTATGGACAGGGGGGGCGAGCAGTACTTC.

The chain combines TRBV3-1 (or the pseudogene TRBV3-2) with TRBJ1-6, with D possibly matching TRBD1 (5 bases). V was shortened by 5 bases and J by 7 bases, with 9 bases between the two germline ends. The germline CDR1 and CDR2 sequences are LGHDT and YNNKEL (reference sequence). The CDR3 has 13 amino acids. CDR3 bases: TGTGCCAGCAGCACCCGACAGAATTCACCCCTCCACTTT. As protein: CASSTRQNSPLHF.

In the case of this clone: The junction shows a germline mismatch at one end, possibly a read error. The CDR3 DNA reads as TGTGCCAGCTCACCTCCTAGCGGGGGGGCGTCTCTAGTCTTC. This translates into CASSPPSGGASLVF. The V call is TRBV18, the J call TRBJ2-1, with 12 bases fitting TRBD2. The CDR3 totals 14 residues. Germline CDR1 KGHSH, CDR2 LQKENI.

The V and J genes are TRBV19 and TRBJ1-4, with D possibly matching TRBD1 (6 bases). Trimming shortened V by 4 bases and J by 3 bases, and 15 bases separated the two germline ends. The V gene's germline CDR1 is LNHDA and CDR2 SQIVND (reference sequence). The CDR3 runs 16 residues. CDR3 region: CASSNLRGMANEKLFF. The CDR3 nucleotides read TGTGCCAGTAGTAACCTCAGGGGAATGGCTAATGAAAAACTGTTTTTT. Full variable domain (rest looked up from reference TRBV19 and TRBJ1-4): DGGITQSPKYLFRKEGQNVTLSCEQNLNHDAMYWYRQDPGQGLRLIYYSQIVNDFQKGDIAEGYSVSREKKESFPLTVTSAQKNPTAFYLCASSNLRGMANEKLFFGSGTQLSVL.

This sequence joins TRBV4-1 and TRBJ1-5, with D perhaps matching TRBD1 (5 bases). CDR3 length: 18 residues. The ends were cut back, 3 bases at V and 1 base at J, with 19 bases in the middle. Germline V lookup: CDR1 MGHRA, CDR2 YSYEKL. The CDR3, as DNA: TGCGCCAGCAGCCAGAGACCTTGGGGGGAAACGAGCAATCAGCCCCAGCATTTT. It codes for CASSQRPWGETSNQPQHF.